This entry lists 12 T cell receptor beta chains sequenced from one sample in a study of CD8+CD57+ T cells in acquired aplastic anemia. Profiling of TCR beta VDJ combinations and CDR3 sequences used genomic DNA as template. A single record per CDR3 protein comes from TCRdb applying MiXCR to the reads. Seen here are about 21,000 distinct CDR3 sequences, 40% observed once, and the top ten hold over 75%. Patients who underwent sequencing had shown CD8+CD57+ cell expansion by flow cytometry. General observations from the study: In patients, CD8+CD57+ cells had lower diversity than total CD4+ and CD8+ pools.

The antigens of these receptors remain unknown. The sequenced sample was CD8+CD57+ T cells sorted from PBMCs. The subset was: bead-enriched CD8+CD57+ effector memory T cells from SAA patients. These receptors were collected from a human donor with aplastic anemia.

This chain connects TRBV12-3 or TRBV12-4 to TRBJ2-5, with TRBD1 matching 10 bases. CDR3 size: 14 residues. With 1 base clipped from V and 7 bases from J, the junction kept 3 bases outside the gene matches. The CDR3 DNA reads as TGTGCCAGCAGTTTAGGGACAGGGGGTCCGACCCAGTACTTC. Translation gives CASSLGTGGPTQYF.

This clonotype was detected only a few times. This chain links TRBV10-2 with TRBJ2-3, with 7 bases aligning to TRBD1. This CDR3 region has 18 residues. Germline CDR1 reads WSHSY; CDR2 reads SAAADI. Trimming removed 5 bases from V and 4 bases from J; junction bases left unmatched: 18. CDR3 DNA: TGCGCCAGCAGTTCGAGGGTACGCGGACAGGCCCGGGCAGATACGCAGTATTTT. Protein: CASSSRVRGQARADTQYF.

This clonotype was observed a few times. J is TRBJ2-1 and V is TRBV5-4; the D gene is possibly TRBD1 (5 bases). This CDR3 comprises 15 residues. The germline V gene has CDR1 SGHNT and CDR2 YYREEE (reference sequence). The germline V and J ends were trimmed by 2 bases and 2 bases, with 11 bases remaining between them. CDR3 bases: TGTGCCAGCAGCTTTGGGGCAGGGCCCTACAATGAGCAGTTCTTC. This translates into CASSFGAGPYNEQFF.

This clonotype was seen ten or more times. The chain has TRBV19 and TRBJ2-4, with 10 bases matching TRBD2. With V trimmed by 6 bases and J by 11 bases, 13 bases remained unmatched. CDR3 size: 15 residues. The germline V gene has CDR1 LNHDA and CDR2 SQIVND (reference sequence). In nucleotides, the CDR3 is TGTGCCAGTAGCTCCCCCCTAGCGGGGGTTGCCGTTCAGTACTTC. Its translation: CASSSPLAGVAVQYF.

CDR3 region: CASSEQFF. Written as DNA, the CDR3 is TGCGCCAGCAGTGAGCAGTTCTTC. The chain couples TRBV10-2 to TRBJ2-1; D gene uncertain. Germline V gene lookup returns CDR1 WSHSY and CDR2 SAAADI. The CDR3 is made up of 8 amino acids. V lost 2 bases, J lost 13 bases, and 0 bases lay in between.

This chain links TRBV7-9 with TRBJ2-2; 8 nucleotides line up with TRBD1. This CDR3 has 19 residues. Germline V lookup: CDR1 SEHNR, CDR2 FQNEAQ (reference sequence). V shed 0 bases, J shed 0 bases, and the junction held 9 bases outside the gene matches. CDR3 coding DNA: TGTGCCAGCAGCTTAGCGCTACGGGCAGGGGGCGCGAACACCGGGGAGCTGTTTTTT. Translated, it gives CASSLALRAGGANTGELFF.

Turning to this clonotype: This clone may be a read error of a much larger clone one base away. The chain carries TRBV20-1 and TRBJ2-3; no clear D. Trimming left V 1 base short and J 1 base short, with 3 bases between. This CDR3 contains 12 residues. Germline lookup yields CDR1 DFQATT and CDR2 SNEGSKA (reference sequence). The CDR3 nucleotides read TGCAGTGCTAGAGGCCGCACAGATACGCAGTATTTT. Protein sequence: CSARGRTDTQYF.

Notes on this clonotype: A much larger clone differs by one base, so this may be a read error. This rearrangement joins TRBV3-1 to TRBJ2-3; D remains ambiguous. Germline CDR1 reads LGHDT; CDR2 reads YNNKEL (reference sequence). The CDR3 has 13 amino acids. DNA for the CDR3: TGTGCCGGCAGCCAAGATAAGAGACTTGGGCAGTATTTT. It is translated as CAGSQDKRLGQYF.

The CDR3 nucleotides are TGTGCCATCAGACCGTCAGGGGCGGAAGCTTTCTTT. This translates into CAIRPSGAEAFF. This chain joins TRBV10-3 and TRBJ1-1; weak D call: TRBD1 (6 bases). The germline V gene encodes CDR1 ENHRY and CDR2 SYGVKD. The CDR3 runs 12 residues. Deletions cut 6 bases from V and 8 bases from J, with 13 bases between.

The V and J genes are TRBV27 and TRBJ2-3; D is possibly TRBD2 (6 bases). The CDR3 has 14 amino acids. V was pared by 7 bases and J by 7 bases, with 18 bases between. Per the germline V gene, CDR1 is MNHEY and CDR2 is SMNVEV (reference sequence). CDR3 bases: TGTGCCAGCACCTTAAGCGGGCCCAGGAATACGCAGTATTTT. Translating gives CASTLSGPRNTQYF.

Many counts were recorded for this clonotype. V is TRBV3-1 and J is TRBJ2-3; 8 nucleotides line up with TRBD2. Per germline, CDR1 LGHDT and CDR2 YNNKEL (reference sequence). The CDR3 runs 16 residues. With 1 base clipped from V and 1 base from J, the junction kept 4 bases outside the gene matches. CDR3 in DNA: TGTGCCAGCAGCCAAGGTAATAGCGGGGGCACAGATACGCAGTATTTT. Translating gives CASSQGNSGGTDTQYF.

This clonotype was recorded many times. This chain uses TRBV27 with TRBJ2-3, with 8 bases identical to TRBD2. The junction had 10 bases not matched to a gene; V was cut back by 5 bases and J by 0 bases. Germline V gene lookup returns CDR1 MNHEY and CDR2 SMNVEV (reference sequence). The CDR3 contains 17 residues. CDR3: CASSILVSGGSTDTQYF. The CDR3 coding sequence is TGTGCCAGCAGTATACTCGTGAGCGGGGGTAGCACAGATACGCAGTATTTT.